This T cell receptor (beta chain) was captured in a study of cytotoxic CD8 clonotypes in ibrutinib-treated CLL. Study at large: The patient breakdown showed roughly ten relapsed/refractory and under 16 treatment-naive cases, with under 18 IGHV unmutated. After a median roughly 12 months on treatment (6 to 36), response samples were drawn. Samples yielded averages of some 240,000 productive templates and about 89,000 productive rearrangements.

Study findings and constraints: Public clonotypes were uncommon and contracted or stayed stable on treatment.

Worth noting for this clone: Its antigen is not identified.

The CDR3 is made up of 16 amino acids. The trim removed 5 bases at V and 5 bases at J, leaving 12 bases unmatched. From germline, CDR1 is MNHEY and CDR2 SMNVEV (reference sequence). Sequenced by immunoSEQ multiplex PCR; TCRdb stores in-frame clones only, minus some. The sample shows about 300,000 clones, around 69% of them seen only once. J is TRBJ1-1 and V is TRBV27, with 9 bases lining up with TRBD1. The sample in question was PBMCs, obtained at disease progression, from a patient treated with ibrutinib. The source of this sequence is a human donor with chronic lymphocytic leukemia. CDR3 sequence: CASSPTTGTGITEAFF. The CDR3 nucleotides read TGTGCCAGCAGTCCCACGACAGGGACAGGGATAACTGAAGCTTTCTTT.